Here is one TCR beta chain with its context. Antigen specificity is unknown. The PCR made use of 60 Vbeta and 13 Jbeta primers. Sequencing was performed with immunoSEQ multiplex PCR; in TCRdb, only in-frame clones are kept and a portion is missing. The table has 190,000 or so clones, more than 80% seen once; the top ten hold around 0.69%. The CDR3 totals 15 residues. Deletions cut 6 bases from V and 3 bases from J, with 17 bases between. Germline V CDR1 and CDR2: LGHNT, FRNRAP. This specimen belongs to a study of cytomegalovirus exposure and HLA in healthy donors. Findings and limits, study-wide: The study flagged 150 to 200 TCR beta chains as cytomegalovirus-associated. Three CMV-associated chains proved CMV antigen-specific in vitro. In a later analysis, at a false discovery rate of 0.05, under 20,000 TCR beta sequences matched HLA alleles. Most observed TCR sequences were rare, whereas some public TCRs were detected in many donors.

This rearrangement joins TRBV12-5 to TRBJ1-1; a possible D gene is TRBD1 (5 bases). The receptor's source is a boy aged 5-17 years in good health and CMV-seronegative. The specimen was PBMCs. CDR3 in amino acids: CASGKRGGTYTEAFF. In nucleotides, the CDR3 is TGTGCTAGTGGCAAACGCGGGGGGACGTACACTGAAGCTTTCTTT.